This section outlines one T cell receptor beta chain sequence together with its context. What it recognizes is unknown. The time point is: baseline, week 1 (first vaccination visit). Sample treatment: pre-vaccination baseline after standard-of-care therapy. This entry is derived from a study of a mutant IDH1 vaccine in newly diagnosed glioma. In the study overall: Sex among treated patients split about 62% male, roughly 40% female; mean age was approximately 40 years. Earlier treatment was radiotherapy, temozolomide, or both, with most getting both. General study points: Pseudoprogression seemed unrelated to changes in top peripheral T cell clonotypes.

Sequenced by immunoSEQ multiplex PCR; TCRdb stores in-frame clones only, minus some. This sample carries roughly 99,000 clones, 70% to 90% of them seen once, and the ten largest clones take 0.56%. Germline CDR1 reads MNHNS; CDR2 reads SASEGT. This CDR3 is built from 15 residues. V shed 8 bases and J 0 bases; nucleotides not matched to a gene: 7. This sequence originates from a woman aged 50 to 60 with glioma. The specimen comprised PBMCs, sampled from a glioma patient treated with radiotherapy, temozolomide or both. This chain joins TRBV6-1 and TRBJ2-7, with 10 bases that match TRBD1. CDR3 protein: CASLRTGGSSYEQYF. The CDR3 bases are TGTGCCAGCCTTCGGACAGGGGGTAGCTCCTACGAGCAGTACTTC.